The present T cell receptor beta chain was sequenced within a study of CD8+ T cells in alopecia areata. The wider study: Treated patients were given oral tofacitinib, which was dosed at 5 to 10 mg twice daily. General observations from the study: Elevated clonality characterized lesional scalp relative to normal scalp, particularly in alopecia totalis/universalis.

The treatment: oral pan-JAK inhibitor, 5-10 mg twice daily. Lesional scalp punch biopsies and peripheral blood were collected from alopecia areata patients. Investigators isolated RNA and reverse transcribed it into cDNA to act as the sequencing template. This table comes from immunoSEQ multiplex PCR, and its TCRdb copy is limited to in-frame clones, with some not included. The table has approximately 120,000 clones, about 59% seen once. Notes on this clone: As yet, its antigen is unknown.

The CDR3 has 13 amino acids. Germline V gene sequence: CDR1 MGHDK, CDR2 SYGVNS. J gave up 4 bases and V 4 bases, and 3 bases lay outside the gene matches. V gene TRBV25-1 combines with J gene TRBJ2-5; 7 bases are shared with TRBD2. The TCR originated in a human donor with alopecia areata. The sequenced sample was CD4+ T cells sorted from blood, obtained at week 4, from a patient treated with tofacitinib. In DNA, the CDR3 is TGTGCCAGCAGTGCGGGGGGTTCAGAGACCCAGTACTTC. This translates into CASSAGGSETQYF.